This TCR beta chain came from a study of PD-L1 blockade in urothelial cancer. Study-wide context: Patients' atezolizumab regimen, 1,200 mg intravenously every 3 weeks, began in the mid-2010s. A median approximately 150,000 T cells were found in blood samples.

The table lists this clone with a few counts. The target antigen is unknown. Only in-frame clones appear in the TCRdb table, and some are missing; sequencing was by immunoSEQ multiplex PCR. The data hold roughly 28,000 clones, with around 84% observed a single time. The CDR3 has 15 amino acids. CDR1 and CDR2 (germline): SGHVS, FQNEAQ. V was pared by 4 bases and J by 5 bases, with 18 bases between. General study results and limits: Prediction of better survival came from below-median pretreatment blood TCR clonality.

As for time point: peripheral blood 6 weeks after treatment start. Here the sequenced sample was PBMCs, taken around atezolizumab (anti-PD-L1) treatment. This TCR was sampled from a man between 65 and 80 years old with urothelial cancer. The rearrangement joins TRBV7-8 to TRBJ2-7; D might be TRBD2 (7 bases). The DNA for the CDR3 is TGTGCCAGCAGCTCCTTGGGGGGGGCTGTGGACGAGCAGTACTTC. Translating it yields CASSSLGGAVDEQYF.